This T cell receptor beta chain was documented in a study of cytomegalovirus exposure and HLA in healthy donors. At the level of the study: Sequencing of 150 million to 200 million T cells in an earlier analysis found 120 million or so unique TCR beta sequences.

Study results and limitations: Per published accounts, TCR beta sequences correctly predicted the HLA-A and HLA-B alleles of most subjects. Evidence from a later analysis indicated that most CMV-associated TCR beta chains looked HLA-restricted.

About this clone: The target antigen is unknown.

It was with 60 Vbeta and 13 Jbeta primers that the PCR ran. Produced via immunoSEQ multiplex PCR; TCRdb's table is partial and in-frame only. The sample lists roughly 74,000 clones; 78% were seen once. Trimming removed 4 bases from V and 5 bases from J, with 16 bases in between. Germline assignment: CDR1 SGHRS and CDR2 YFSETQ. CDR3 size: 15 residues. This chain uses TRBV5-1 with TRBJ1-5; no clear D gene. The clonotype was recovered from a man between 40 and 49 years old in good health and CMV-seronegative. Material for sequencing was PBMCs. The CDR3 protein is CASSRESGQDQPQHF. CDR3 sequence (DNA): TGCGCCAGCAGCCGGGAATCGGGCCAAGATCAGCCCCAGCATTTT.